Each of the 10 T cell receptor beta chains below was sequenced from the same sample in a study of Graves' ophthalmopathy and Graves' hyperthyroidism. Amplification of TCR beta CDR3 regions used RNA transcripts. RT-PCR in the first round used HTBI primers; a second-round multiplex PCR followed. TCRdb analysed the multiplex PCR reads with MiXCR anew, one entry per CDR3 protein. The data contain fewer than 400,000 distinct CDR3 sequences, around 19% of them singletons. The sample comprised peripheral blood. The source of these receptors is a woman in her late teens or twenties with Graves' ophthalmopathy.

This clonotype has a handful of counts. The rearrangement links TRBV6-1 to TRBJ2-7; 10 nucleotides line up with TRBD2. The CDR3 is 14 residues long. From germline, CDR1 is MNHNS and CDR2 SASEGT. V gave up 7 bases and J gave up 0 bases; unmatched junction bases: 3. The CDR3 protein is CASTSGRVSYEQYF. In DNA, the CDR3 is TGTGCCAGCACGAGCGGGAGGGTCTCCTACGAGCAGTACTTC.

This clonotype was observed at least ten times. This chain connects TRBV6-2 or TRBV6-3 to TRBJ1-5, with 9 bases aligning to TRBD1. Trimming cost V 6 bases and J 7 bases; bases outside gene matches: 10. Germline values: CDR1 MNHEY, CDR2 SVGEGT. The CDR3 totals 15 residues. CDR3 residues: CASSAQGATKQPQHF. DNA for the CDR3: TGTGCCAGCAGCGCACAGGGGGCGACGAAACAGCCCCAGCATTTT.

This clonotype has at least ten counts. The chain joins TRBV20-1 to TRBJ2-7; D is uncertain. Trimming pared 5 bases from V and 0 bases from J, leaving 11 bases between. The CDR3 loop spans 13 amino acids. Per the germline V gene, CDR1 is DFQATT and CDR2 is SNEGSKA (reference sequence). The chain's CDR3 is CSAPTHGSYEQYF. The CDR3 DNA follows: TGCAGTGCTCCTACACACGGCTCCTACGAGCAGTACTTC.

This clonotype showed up many times. The CDR3 region has the DNA TGTGCCAGCAACCTACTTGGCGGGGGCACTGAAGCTTTCTTT. Its translation is CASNLLGGGTEAFF. This chain uses TRBV6-2 or TRBV6-3 with TRBJ1-1, with D perhaps TRBD1 (5 bases). The CDR3 has 14 amino acids. Germline CDR1 and CDR2: MNHEY and SVGEGT. V lost 7 bases to trimming and J lost 4 bases, with 16 bases between them.

This clonotype was seen only a few times. The chain links TRBV2 to TRBJ2-5, with TRBD2 as a possible D gene (6 bases). The germline gives CDR1 SNHLY, CDR2 FYNNEI. Deletions cut 7 bases from V and 2 bases from J, with 14 bases between. This CDR3 is built from 14 residues. CDR3 in amino acids: CASKAGFQQETQYF. In nucleotides, the CDR3 is TGTGCCAGCAAGGCGGGATTTCAGCAAGAGACCCAGTACTTC.

The genes are TRBV6-2 or TRBV6-3 and TRBJ2-7; 7 nucleotides agree with TRBD2. This CDR3 comprises 16 residues. V trimming: 6 bases; J trimming: 0 bases; junction bases outside the gene matches: 11. Looked up from germline, CDR1 is MNHEY and CDR2 is SVGEGT. The CDR3 spells CASSREGLNPSYEQYF. Here the CDR3 DNA reads TGTGCCAGCAGCAGGGAGGGCCTTAATCCCTCCTACGAGCAGTACTTC.

This clonotype was counted many times. Germline is not matched at one junction end, which may reflect a read error. The chain has TRBV7-3 and TRBJ1-1; TRBD1 matches at 7 bases. The CDR3 loop spans 15 amino acids. Germline-derived CDR1 and CDR2 are SGHTA and FQGTGA. Here the CDR3 reads CVSSLLGTENTEAFF. CDR3 in DNA: TGTGTCAGCAGCTTATTAGGGACAGAGAACACTGAAGCTTTCTTT.

This clonotype was counted ten times or more. This chain uses TRBV2 with TRBJ1-5, with D unresolved. The V and J ends lost 7 bases and 0 bases respectively, with 10 bases between them. This CDR3 has 14 residues. Germline-derived CDR1 and CDR2 are SNHLY and FYNNEI. The CDR3 sequence: CASNFANSNQPQHF. As DNA, the CDR3 is TGTGCCAGCAATTTTGCGAATAGCAATCAGCCCCAGCATTTT.

The CDR3 is CASSSRTSADEQYF. In DNA, the CDR3 is TGTGCCAGCAGCTCCAGGACTAGCGCCGACGAGCAGTACTTC. The genes are TRBV6-1 and TRBJ2-7, with 9 bases that match TRBD2. V dropped 6 bases and J dropped 5; count of bases not matched to a gene: 8. Germline V gives CDR1 MNHNS, CDR2 SASEGT. The CDR3 totals 14 residues.

This clonotype was observed at least ten times. The chain links TRBV27 to TRBJ1-5; a weak D match, TRBD1 (5 bases). Germline CDR1 and CDR2: MNHEY and SMNVEV (reference sequence). This CDR3 has 15 amino acids. The ends were cut back, 3 bases at V and 1 base at J, with 10 bases in the middle. The CDR3 DNA reads as TGTGCCAGCAGTTTCGTCAGGGAGAGCAATCAGCCCCAGCATTTT. Amino acids: CASSFVRESNQPQHF.